This T cell receptor beta chain was identified during a study of shared clonotypes between healthy human individuals. TCRdb's table, derived via immunoSEQ multiplex PCR, lists solely in-frame clones and lacks some. Of roughly 2,500,000 clones listed, roughly 93% are singletons. Germline lookup yields CDR1 MDHEN and CDR2 SYDVKM. CDR3 length: 12 amino acids. V lost 2 bases, J lost 4 bases, and 5 bases lay in between. With respect to this clone: Its antigen is as yet unknown. Other DNA sequences in the sample encode the same CDR3.

Notes on the study in general: In general, naive subsets displayed greater estimated richness than memory subsets did. Investigators expected sequencing depth to affect clonotype sharing among donors.

Sequencing was carried out using naive CD4+ T cells from PBMCs. Subset reported: CD45RA+ positively selected. This chain joins TRBV28 and TRBJ1-1; D unclear. This TCR was recovered from a man younger than 35 in good health. Some clones in this sample may be carry-over from other donors' samples. CDR3 coding DNA: TGTGCCAGCAGTTTACTGTTCACTGAAGCTTTCTTT. Its protein is CASSLLFTEAFF.